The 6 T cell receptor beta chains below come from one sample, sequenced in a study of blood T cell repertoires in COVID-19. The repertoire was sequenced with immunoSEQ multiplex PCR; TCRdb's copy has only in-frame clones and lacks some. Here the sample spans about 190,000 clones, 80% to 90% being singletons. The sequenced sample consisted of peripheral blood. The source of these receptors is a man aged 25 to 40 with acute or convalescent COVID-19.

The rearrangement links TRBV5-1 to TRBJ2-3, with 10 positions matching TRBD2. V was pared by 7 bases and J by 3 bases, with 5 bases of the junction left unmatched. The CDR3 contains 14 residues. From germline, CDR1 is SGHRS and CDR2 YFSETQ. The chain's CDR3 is CASVFSGGTDTQYF. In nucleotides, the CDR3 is TGCGCCAGCGTCTTTAGCGGGGGGACAGATACGCAGTATTTT.

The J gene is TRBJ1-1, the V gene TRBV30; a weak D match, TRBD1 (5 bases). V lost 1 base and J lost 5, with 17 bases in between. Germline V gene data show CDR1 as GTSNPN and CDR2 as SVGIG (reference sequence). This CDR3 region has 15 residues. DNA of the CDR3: TGTGCCTGGAGTGAGCATCAGGGCACGGGTACTGAAGCTTTCTTT. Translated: CAWSEHQGTGTEAFF.

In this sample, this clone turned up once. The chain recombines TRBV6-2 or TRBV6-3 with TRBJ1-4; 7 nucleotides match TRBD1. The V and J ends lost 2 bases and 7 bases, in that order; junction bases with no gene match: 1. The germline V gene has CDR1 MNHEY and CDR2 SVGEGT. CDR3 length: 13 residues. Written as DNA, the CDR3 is TGTGCCAGCAGTTACAGACAGGGTGAAAAACTGTTTTTT. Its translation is CASSYRQGEKLFF.

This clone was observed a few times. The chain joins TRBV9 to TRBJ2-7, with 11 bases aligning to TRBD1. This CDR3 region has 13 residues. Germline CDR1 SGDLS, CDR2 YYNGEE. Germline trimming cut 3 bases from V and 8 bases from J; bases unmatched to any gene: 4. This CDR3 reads CASSAGQGAQQYF. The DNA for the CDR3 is TGTGCCAGCAGCGCAGGACAGGGGGCACAGCAGTACTTC.

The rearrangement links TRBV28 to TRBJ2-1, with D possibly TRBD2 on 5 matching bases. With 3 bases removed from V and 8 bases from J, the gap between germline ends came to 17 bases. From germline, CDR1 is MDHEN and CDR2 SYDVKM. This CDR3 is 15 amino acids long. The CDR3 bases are TGTGCCAGCAGTTTTATTGAGGGAATCAGGTATGAGCAGTTCTTC. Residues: CASSFIEGIRYEQFF.

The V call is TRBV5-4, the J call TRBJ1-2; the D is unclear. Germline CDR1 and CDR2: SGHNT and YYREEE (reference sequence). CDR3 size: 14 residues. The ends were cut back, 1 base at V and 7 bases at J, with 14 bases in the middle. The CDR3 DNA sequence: TGTGCCAGCAGCTTGATCAACGAGGGTAGTGGCTACACCTTC. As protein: CASSLINEGSGYTF.